These 18 T cell receptor beta chains were all obtained from the same sample, sequenced in a study of blood T cell repertoires in COVID-19. Sequencing used immunoSEQ multiplex PCR; TCRdb keeps in-frame clones, though not all of them. The repertoire holds 120,000 to 150,000 clones, with approximately 84% as singletons. The sample consisted of PBMCs or T cells enriched from blood (not recorded which). These receptors originate from a woman in her forties or fifties with acute COVID-19.

The chain carries TRBV4-3 and TRBJ2-3; 9 bases align to TRBD2. Per germline, CDR1 LGHNA and CDR2 YSLEER. The CDR3 extends over 17 amino acids. The V and J ends lost 2 bases and 4 bases, in that order; junction bases with no gene match: 10. DNA for the CDR3: TGCGCCAGCAGCCAATCCCCTAGCGGGAAGAGGCCAGATACGCAGTATTTT. As protein: CASSQSPSGKRPDTQYF.

This chain's CDR3 is CAISEGQGHELGTEAFF. The CDR3 DNA follows: TGTGCCATCAGTGAGGGGCAGGGACACGAGTTGGGTACTGAAGCTTTCTTT. The chain employs TRBV10-3 and TRBJ1-1; D is possibly TRBD1 (6 bases). The CDR3 covers 17 residues. With 2 bases removed from V and 5 bases from J, the gap between germline ends came to 21 bases. CDR1 ENHRY and CDR2 SYGVKD come from the germline V gene.

The V call is TRBV7-6, the J call TRBJ2-3, with 10 positions matching TRBD2. Trimming at V came to 5 bases and at J to 3 bases, leaving 8 bases not matched to a gene. The CDR3 loop spans 16 amino acids. Germline CDR1 and CDR2: SGHVS and FNYEAQ. CDR3: CASSLRGLATTDTQYF. The CDR3 DNA reads TGTGCCAGCAGCCTTAGGGGACTAGCGACGACAGATACGCAGTATTTT.

The V gene is TRBV28, the J gene TRBJ2-6, with D maybe TRBD2 (6 bases). Trimming shortened V by 6 bases and J by 3 bases, and 24 bases separated the two germline ends. The CDR3 runs 19 residues. Per germline, CDR1 MDHEN and CDR2 SYDVKM. As DNA, the CDR3 is TGTGCCAGCAGCTCACCAAGGGCCGAAGTCGGGGGTGGGGCCAACGTCCTGACTTTC. Translating it yields CASSSPRAEVGGGANVLTF.

The V and J genes are TRBV2 and TRBJ2-7; D is uncertain. Germline V gives CDR1 SNHLY, CDR2 FYNNEI. The CDR3 sequence is 14 residues long. V dropped 5 bases and J dropped 5 bases, with 16 bases sitting between them. CDR3 protein: CASSPNRPTNEQYF. The CDR3 DNA sequence: TGTGCCAGCAGTCCGAATAGACCCACTAACGAGCAGTACTTC.

This clone was recorded a few times. The rearrangement uses TRBV11-3 and TRBJ1-3; a weak D match, TRBD1 (6 bases). Germline values: CDR1 SGHNT, CDR2 YENEEA. This CDR3 is built from 16 residues. Trimming left V 5 bases short and J 7 bases short, with 21 bases between. In DNA form, the CDR3 reads TGTGCCAGCAGCCCTCCGGGACATGTCGCCCGGAACACCATATATTTT. The encoded protein is CASSPPGHVARNTIYF.

The rearrangement joins TRBV19 to TRBJ1-6; D not certain. In germline, CDR1 is LNHDA, CDR2 SQIVND (reference sequence). V dropped 9 bases and J dropped 4 bases, with 13 bases sitting between them. The CDR3 covers 14 residues. The CDR3 DNA follows: TGTGCCAGCAACCCCGGGGTTTATAATTCACCCCTCCACTTT. As protein: CASNPGVYNSPLHF.

V and J are TRBV5-1 and TRBJ2-6, with TRBD2 as a possible D gene (5 bases). The CDR3 has 17 amino acids. With 0 bases removed from V and 3 bases from J, the gap between germline ends came to 13 bases. CDR1 is SGHRS, CDR2 YFSETQ, per germline. CDR3 nucleotides: TGCGCCAGCAGCTTGGTGTTCGTGGGGAGTGGGGCCAACGTCCTGACTTTC. The encoded protein is CASSLVFVGSGANVLTF.

The rearrangement uses TRBV5-1 and TRBJ1-1; the match to TRBD1 covers 7 bases. Looked up from germline, CDR1 is SGHRS and CDR2 is YFSETQ. Unmatched junction bases numbered 15, after V lost 6 bases and J lost 1 base. This CDR3 has 17 residues. In DNA, the CDR3 is TGCGCCAGCACCCCGGGACAGTACTCTGGGAGGAACACTGAAGCTTTCTTT. This gives the protein CASTPGQYSGRNTEAFF.

The chain uses TRBV19 and TRBJ1-1, with D possibly being TRBD1 (5 bases). Germline lookup yields CDR1 LNHDA and CDR2 SQIVND (reference sequence). The ends were cut back, 7 bases at V and 0 bases at J, with 9 bases in the middle. The CDR3 spans 13 residues. The DNA of the CDR3 is TGTGCCAGTAACGTACAGGTGAACACTGAAGCTTTCTTT. Its translation is CASNVQVNTEAFF. Full variable domain (missing parts from reference TRBV19 and TRBJ1-1): DGGITQSPKYLFRKEGQNVTLSCEQNLNHDAMYWYRQDPGQGLRLIYYSQIVNDFQKGDIAEGYSVSREKKESFPLTVTSAQKNPTAFYLCASNVQVNTEAFFGQGTRLTVV.

The chain carries TRBV19 and TRBJ1-1, with no clear D. The V gene lost 7 bases and the J gene lost 5 bases, with 11 bases spanning the gap. The CDR3 runs to 12 residues. Germline values: CDR1 LNHDA, CDR2 SQIVND (reference sequence). CDR3 residues: CASIVGGTEAFF. DNA of the CDR3: TGTGCCAGTATCGTGGGAGGGACTGAAGCTTTCTTT.

The V gene is TRBV4-1, the J gene TRBJ2-1; TRBD2 matches at 11 bases. The length of the CDR3 is 16 residues. Trimming cost V 2 bases and J 5 bases; bases outside gene matches: 5. Germline CDR1 and CDR2: MGHRA and YSYEKL. CDR3 in amino acids: CASSQSTSGGHNEQFF. The CDR3 DNA follows: TGCGCCAGCAGCCAATCAACTAGCGGGGGACACAATGAGCAGTTCTTC.

CDR3 amino acids: CASSPRAGLASNTGELFF. In DNA form, the CDR3 reads TGTGCCAGCAGCCCGCGGGCGGGACTAGCGTCTAACACCGGGGAGCTGTTTTTT. The rearrangement joins TRBV14 to TRBJ2-2; 10 positions agree with TRBD2. Trimming took 4 bases from V and 2 from J; bases not matched to a gene: 10. The CDR3 runs 18 residues. Germline V gene lookup returns CDR1 SGHDN and CDR2 FVKESK. The complete variable domain, with remaining parts taken from reference TRBV14 and TRBJ2-2, reads EAGVTQFPSHSVIEKGQTVTLRCDPISGHDNLYWYRRVMGKEIKFLLHFVKESKQDESGMPNNRFLAERTGGTYSTLKVQPAELEDSGVYFCASSPRAGLASNTGELFFGEGSRLTVL.

V is TRBV28 and J is TRBJ1-5; D perhaps matches TRBD1 (5 bases). Germline-derived CDR1 and CDR2 are MDHEN and SYDVKM. The CDR3 runs 16 residues. The ends were cut back, 2 bases at V and 1 base at J, with 12 bases in the middle. CDR3 nucleotide sequence: TGTGCCAGCAGTTTAGGAGGGGCCTCGAGCAATCAGCCCCAGCATTTT. Translation gives CASSLGGASSNQPQHF.

The gene calls are TRBV4-2 and TRBJ2-1, with D tentatively TRBD2 (7 bases). CDR1 and CDR2 from the germline V gene are LGHNA and YNFKEQ. This CDR3 region has 14 residues. V gave up 1 base and J gave up 10 bases, with 14 bases separating them. The CDR3: CASSQGRGAVEQFF. The CDR3 nucleotides are TGTGCCAGCAGCCAAGGTCGGGGGGCTGTAGAGCAGTTCTTC.

This clone was seen once. The chain couples TRBV4-1 to TRBJ2-5, with 13 nucleotides matching TRBD2. The junction had 8 bases not matched to a gene; V was cut back by 0 bases and J by 4 bases. Germline lookup yields CDR1 MGHRA and CDR2 YSYEKL. The CDR3 sequence is 18 residues long. The CDR3 sequence is CASSQDGTSGIWGETQYF. CDR3 sequence (DNA): TGCGCCAGCAGCCAAGATGGGACTAGCGGGATTTGGGGAGAGACCCAGTACTTC.

This chain connects TRBV7-9 to TRBJ2-1; 10 positions agree with TRBD2. J was trimmed by 2 bases and V by 1 base; bases with no gene match: 5. Germline assignment: CDR1 SEHNR and CDR2 FQNEAQ (reference sequence). The CDR3 extends over 17 amino acids. The CDR3 nucleotides read TGTGCCAGCAGCTTAGGGGGTAGCGGGAGGCCCTACAATGAGCAGTTCTTC. Its protein is CASSLGGSGRPYNEQFF.

The rearrangement uses TRBV10-2 and TRBJ2-5; D unclear. Germline values: CDR1 WSHSY, CDR2 SAAADI. V gave up 7 bases and J gave up 4 bases, with 13 bases separating them. CDR3 length: 13 amino acids. CDR3 region: CASTKAETETQYF. CDR3 sequence (DNA): TGCGCCAGCACTAAGGCGGAGACAGAGACCCAGTACTTC.